These 25 T cell receptor beta chains originate from one sample sequenced in a study of Ad26.COV2.S vaccination and SARS-CoV-2 variants. Sequencing was performed with immunoSEQ multiplex PCR; in TCRdb, only in-frame clones are kept and a portion is missing. The data contain about 440,000 clones, roughly 89% of them seen just once; the ten biggest clones take up 10% to 15%. Indicated treatment: roughly 18 received Ad26.COV2.S at low or high dose, single or two shots; 5 received placebo; per-sample allocation not given. Collection of samples fell on day 63 after the first vaccine or placebo injection. Sequencing used peripheral blood, obtained in a trial of Ad26.COV2.S vaccine versus placebo. These receptors came from a person aged 18-65 years who received the Ad26.COV2.S COVID-19 vaccine or a placebo.

V gene TRBV28 combines with J gene TRBJ2-3; 12 bases map to TRBD2. There are 16 residues in the CDR3. Germline CDR1 is MDHEN and CDR2 is SYDVKM. V shed 3 bases and J 4 bases; nucleotides not matched to a gene: 5. CDR3 sequence: CASSFPTSGRPDTQYF. CDR3 sequence (DNA): TGTGCCAGCAGTTTTCCAACTAGCGGGAGGCCAGATACGCAGTATTTT.

This chain links TRBV7-8 with TRBJ2-1; D uncertain. This CDR3 contains 12 residues. V was shortened by 5 bases and J by 8 bases, with 10 bases between the two germline ends. Germline V CDR1 and CDR2: SGHVS, FQNEAQ. CDR3 in amino acids: CASSPSVDEQFF. The CDR3 nucleotides are TGTGCCAGCAGCCCCTCGGTGGATGAGCAGTTCTTC.

J is TRBJ1-2 and V is TRBV28, with no clear D. Looked up from germline, CDR1 is MDHEN and CDR2 is SYDVKM. V lost 8 bases and J lost 8, with 15 bases in between. The CDR3 loop spans 12 amino acids. The CDR3 bases are TGTGCCAGCTCCCCTCTGGTCTACGGCTACACCTTC. This sequence encodes CASSPLVYGYTF.

This chain joins TRBV7-9 and TRBJ1-2; D is undetermined. The germline V gene has CDR1 SEHNR and CDR2 FQNEAQ (reference sequence). Trimming shortened V by 2 bases and J by 6 bases, and 10 bases separated the two germline ends. The CDR3 spans 13 residues. CDR3 region: CASSLSGGNGYTF. CDR3 DNA: TGTGCCAGCAGCTTATCAGGAGGGAATGGCTACACCTTC.

This sequence joins TRBV12-2 and TRBJ1-4; the table's D call of TRBD1 was not tested on the DNA. TRBV12-2 is termed a pseudogene. The CDR3 consists of 18 residues. The CDR3 DNA reads as TGTGCAAGTCGCTTACCGCCACTACCGGGACAGGGTGATGAAAAACTGTTTTTT. Protein sequence: CASRLPPLPGQGDEKLFF.

DNA of the CDR3: TGCAGCGTTCAGGGGTACACTGAAGCTTTCTTT. Its protein is CSVQGYTEAFF. The chain couples TRBV29-1 to TRBJ1-1; a possible D gene is TRBD1 (6 bases). V lost 5 bases to trimming and J lost 3 bases, with 7 bases between them. The germline V gene encodes CDR1 SQVTM and CDR2 ANQGSEA. The CDR3 extends over 11 amino acids.

This chain connects TRBV25-1 to TRBJ2-7; a weak D match, TRBD2 (5 bases). This CDR3 has 11 amino acids. Trimming pared 5 bases from V and 12 bases from J, leaving 14 bases between. CDR1 is MGHDK and CDR2 is SYGVNS in the germline V gene. CDR3 residues: CASSRGGEGYF. The CDR3 nucleotides read TGTGCCAGCAGTCGAGGAGGAGAGGGGTACTTC.

The rearrangement uses TRBV3-1 (or the pseudogene TRBV3-2) and TRBJ2-7; 12 bases are shared with TRBD1. Per the germline V gene, CDR1 is LGHDT and CDR2 is YNNKEL (reference sequence). J was trimmed by 5 bases and V by 3 bases; bases with no gene match: 2. The CDR3 is 14 amino acids. The DNA for the CDR3 is TGTGCCAGCAGCCAGGGGACAGGGGGCCACGAGCAGTACTTC. Residues: CASSQGTGGHEQYF.

This chain uses TRBV7-2 with TRBJ1-2, with D perhaps TRBD1 (5 bases). Trimming removed 5 bases at V and 3 bases at J, with 13 bases between. Germline V gene sequence: CDR1 SGHTA, CDR2 FQGNSA. This CDR3 region has 14 residues. The CDR3 loop is CASSSRIGDYGYTF. CDR3 DNA: TGTGCCAGCAGCAGCCGTATAGGGGACTATGGCTACACCTTC.

The chain links TRBV6-6 to TRBJ1-2; no reliable D call. V lost 6 bases and J 2 bases, leaving 10 bases between the germline ends. The CDR3 runs 13 residues. Germline CDR1 is MNHNY and CDR2 is SVGAGI (reference sequence). The CDR3 loop is CASSLTTNYGYTF. CDR3 nucleotides: TGTGCCAGCAGCCTTACCACCAACTATGGCTACACCTTC.

This chain joins TRBV7-6 and TRBJ2-1; no clear D gene. The CDR3 consists of 17 residues. With 1 base removed from V and 7 bases from J, the gap between germline ends came to 20 bases. CDR1 and CDR2 (germline): SGHVS, FNYEAQ. The CDR3 is CASSLELRSRPVNEQFF. CDR3 DNA: TGTGCCAGCAGCTTAGAACTAAGATCCCGGCCCGTTAATGAGCAGTTCTTC.

The chain couples TRBV25-1 to TRBJ2-1; 12 bases agree with TRBD2. The CDR3 is 16 amino acids. Trimming at V came to 5 bases and at J to 5 bases, leaving 7 bases not matched to a gene. CDR1 is MGHDK and CDR2 is SYGVNS in the germline V gene. The CDR3 is CASSQPGTSGHNEQFF. Written as DNA, the CDR3 is TGTGCCAGCAGTCAGCCCGGGACTAGCGGGCACAATGAGCAGTTCTTC.

The chain has TRBV11-2 and TRBJ2-7, with D unresolved. This CDR3 region has 13 residues. Trimming shortened V by 1 base and J by 4 bases, and 8 bases separated the two germline ends. The germline gives CDR1 SGHAT, CDR2 FQNNGV. CDR3 sequence (DNA): TGTGCCAGCAGCTTAGCCCCAAATTACGAGCAGTACTTC. Its protein product is CASSLAPNYEQYF.

The CDR3 is CATSRDVGRAYYNEQFF. The CDR3 DNA reads as TGTGCCACCAGCAGAGATGTCGGGAGGGCCTACTACAATGAGCAGTTCTTC. This chain uses TRBV15 with TRBJ2-1; 8 bases are a match to TRBD2. This CDR3 spans 17 amino acids. J gave up 3 bases and V 0 bases, and 7 bases lay outside the gene matches. Germline V gene data show CDR1 as LNHNV and CDR2 as YYDKDF (reference sequence).

The genes are TRBV2 and TRBJ2-1, with 11 nucleotides matching TRBD1. J lost 9 bases, V lost 6 bases, and 13 bases had no gene match. CDR1 and CDR2 (germline): SNHLY, FYNNEI. The CDR3 has 16 amino acids. CDR3 DNA sequence: TGTGCCAGCAGACCCGGGGGACAGGGGGATAAGGGTGAGCAGTTCTTC. Its protein product is CASRPGGQGDKGEQFF.

J is TRBJ2-6 and V is TRBV4-2; tentative D call: TRBD1 (6 bases). V was cut by 0 bases and J by 1 base, with 16 bases left in between. This CDR3 has 19 amino acids. Germline CDR1 is LGHNA and CDR2 is YNFKEQ. The CDR3 is CASSQDFGTRYSGANVLTF. In nucleotides, the CDR3 is TGTGCCAGCAGCCAAGATTTCGGGACAAGGTATTCTGGGGCCAACGTCCTGACTTTC.

The chain couples TRBV11-2 to TRBJ2-3, with D possibly matching TRBD2 (7 bases). The CDR3 is 15 residues long. The V gene lost 5 bases and the J gene lost 1 base, with 13 bases spanning the gap. From germline, CDR1 is SGHAT and CDR2 FQNNGV. CDR3 nucleotides: TGTGCCAGCAGCCCCGCGGGGGCAGGCACAGATACGCAGTATTTT. This gives the protein CASSPAGAGTDTQYF.

The table lists this clone with a count of one. The rearrangement links TRBV7-3 to TRBJ2-2, with a possible D match to TRBD1 (6 bases). CDR1 and CDR2 from the germline V gene are SGHTA and FQGTGA. Between the trimmed V and J ends, which lost 5 bases and 6 bases, there was a span of 10 bases. The CDR3 is 13 amino acids. The CDR3 nucleotides read TGTGCCAGCAGCCAAGGGACATCCGGGGAGCTGTTTTTT. Translation gives CASSQGTSGELFF. The full variable domain, its missing parts supplied by reference TRBV7-3 and TRBJ2-2, is GAGVSQTPSNKVTEKGKYVELRCDPISGHTALYWYRQSLGQGPEFLIYFQGTGAADDSGLPNDRFFAVRPEGSVSTLKIQRTERGDSAVYLCASSQGTSGELFFGEGSRLTVL.

The rearrangement uses TRBV27 and TRBJ2-7; tentative D call: TRBD1 (6 bases). Trimming cost V 6 bases and J 7 bases, with 16 bases left between them. This CDR3 is built from 13 residues. Germline V gene data show CDR1 as MNHEY and CDR2 as SMNVEV (reference sequence). The CDR3 here is CASSSFVGGEQYF. In DNA, the CDR3 is TGTGCCAGCAGCTCCTTCGTAGGGGGAGAGCAGTACTTC.

The chain links TRBV7-3 to TRBJ2-1; the D gene is possibly TRBD1 (5 bases). CDR1 is SGHTA and CDR2 is FQGTGA in the germline V gene. This CDR3 contains 15 residues. V gave up 4 bases and J gave up 4 bases, with 14 bases separating them. The CDR3 DNA reads as TGTGCCAGCAGCTCTACACAGACAGCTTACAATGAGCAGTTCTTC. Translation: CASSSTQTAYNEQFF.

V is TRBV7-2 and J is TRBJ2-3; D is undetermined. V lost 4 bases and J lost 1, with 9 bases in between. The CDR3 covers 14 residues. Germline V gene sequence: CDR1 SGHTA, CDR2 FQGNSA. CDR3 residues: CASSSRSGTDTQYF. CDR3 DNA: TGTGCCAGCAGCTCTAGGAGCGGCACAGATACGCAGTATTTT.

The chain employs TRBV15 and TRBJ2-5, with 8 bases aligning to TRBD1. In germline, CDR1 is LNHNV, CDR2 YYDKDF (reference sequence). V shed 0 bases, J shed 3 bases, and the junction held 3 bases outside the gene matches. CDR3 length equals 15 residues. For the CDR3, the DNA is TGTGCCACCAGCAGAGATACGACAGGGGAAGAGACCCAGTACTTC. This codes for CATSRDTTGEETQYF. Full variable domain (outside the CDR3, taken from reference TRBV15 and TRBJ2-5): DAMVIQNPRYQVTQFGKPVTLSCSQTLNHNVMYWYQQKSSQAPKLLFHYYDKDFNNEADTPDNFQSRRPNTSFCFLDIRSPGLGDTAMYLCATSRDTTGEETQYFGPGTRLLVL.

The rearrangement links TRBV9 to TRBJ1-1; 7 nucleotides match TRBD1. This CDR3 is built from 14 residues. Germline CDR1 is SGDLS and CDR2 is YYNGEE. Germline trimming cut 4 bases from V and 5 bases from J; bases unmatched to any gene: 8. The CDR3 coding sequence is TGTGCCAGCAGCCCGCAGGGGGTCTATACTGAAGCTTTCTTT. Protein sequence: CASSPQGVYTEAFF.

Regarding this clone: Other DNA sequences of this sample code for an identical CDR3. This chain uses TRBV6-5 with TRBJ1-1; possibly TRBD1 for D (5 bases). CDR1 MNHEY and CDR2 SVGAGI come from the germline V gene. With 2 bases removed from V and 6 bases from J, the gap between germline ends came to 10 bases. The CDR3 is 13 residues long. The CDR3, as DNA: TGTGCCAGCAGTTACCTCAAGGGGTCTGAAGCTTTCTTT. Encoded protein: CASSYLKGSEAFF.

The chain combines TRBV14 with TRBJ2-1, with TRBD2 matching 12 bases. The CDR3 length is 17 residues. V was clipped by 0 bases and J by 5 bases; unmatched bases: 5. Germline V gene sequence: CDR1 SGHDN, CDR2 FVKESK. This CDR3 is CASSQDLWTSGNNEQFF. Written as DNA, the CDR3 is TGTGCCAGCAGCCAAGATCTATGGACTAGCGGGAACAATGAGCAGTTCTTC.